The clone carrying this TCR beta chain came up a few times. The target antigen is unknown. To make TCR beta libraries, researchers used iRepertoire HTBI primers and Arm-PCR of CDR3 regions. Via MiXCR, TCRdb re-called the multiplex PCR reads, giving one row per CDR3 protein. The table shows roughly 400,000 distinct CDR3 sequences, with less than 25% occurring only once. The sample's time point: persistent/refractory GD, antithyroid drugs over 5 years with positive TRAb. PBMCs were the source of the RNA used for TCR sequencing. Germline V gene data show CDR1 as LGHNA and CDR2 as YSLEER. This CDR3 has 15 amino acids. V dropped 0 bases and J dropped 3 bases, with 9 bases sitting between them. This sample stems from a study of regulatory T cells in long-lasting Graves disease. About the study: Graves' disease counted as persistent after over 5 years of antithyroid drugs with positive TSH receptor antibodies. Study outcomes and limitations: Owing to a sample size that was small, accuracy may have been reduced.

The V and J genes are TRBV4-3 and TRBJ1-5; D is unresolved. The material was peripheral blood mononuclear cells (PBMCs), obtained when the disease was refractory, from a patient treated with antithyroid drugs. This receptor was obtained from a female donor with Graves disease. The DNA of the CDR3 is TGCGCCAGCAGCCAAGATATGGGGTACAATCAGCCCCAGCATTTT. Amino acid sequence: CASSQDMGYNQPQHF.